One sample yielded the 26 T cell receptor beta chains listed below, sequenced in a study of cytomegalovirus exposure and HLA in healthy donors. The PCR made use of 60 Vbeta and 13 Jbeta primers. Only in-frame clones appear in the TCRdb table, and some are missing; sequencing was by immunoSEQ multiplex PCR. The sample has under 250,000 clones, about 80% seen once. Sequenced material: PBMCs. The receptors were sampled from a young man in good health and CMV-seronegative.

This chain links TRBV6-5 with TRBJ1-1; tentative D call: TRBD1 (6 bases). The CDR3 covers 13 residues. Germline CDR1 reads MNHEY; CDR2 reads SVGAGI. V dropped 2 bases and J dropped 4 bases, with 8 bases sitting between them. The CDR3 nucleotides read TGTGCCAGCAGTTACGTCAGGGGCACTGAAGCTTTCTTT. Protein product: CASSYVRGTEAFF.

The rearrangement joins TRBV19 to TRBJ2-3, with TRBD1 matching over 7 bases. This CDR3 comprises 15 residues. After removal of 5 bases from V and 6 bases from J, the junction contained 11 bases not matched to a gene. Germline V CDR1 and CDR2: LNHDA, SQIVND (reference sequence). CDR3 in amino acids: CASSGRGSGLDTQYF. The DNA for the CDR3 is TGTGCCAGTAGTGGCAGGGGGTCGGGGCTTGATACGCAGTATTTT.

The CDR3 region is CASSSSQGTYEQYF. The DNA of the CDR3 is TGTGCCAGCTCTTCGTCACAGGGTACCTACGAGCAGTACTTC. This sequence joins TRBV18 and TRBJ2-7, with D tentatively TRBD1 (6 bases). In germline, CDR1 is KGHSH, CDR2 LQKENI. V was trimmed by 6 bases and J by 2 bases, leaving 14 bases between them. CDR3 length: 14 amino acids.

This sequence joins TRBV9 and TRBJ2-5, with 8 positions matching TRBD1. The J call is doubtful: the DNA matches TRBJ2-7 better. The CDR3 is made up of 13 amino acids. Germline V gene data show CDR1 as SGDLS and CDR2 as YYNGEE. CDR3 in DNA: TGTGCCAGCAGCGCAGGGACAGGTTACGAGCAGTACTTC. Encoded protein: CASSAGTGYEQYF.

V is TRBV5-4 and J is TRBJ2-3; D uncertain. The CDR3 is 15 residues long. Trimming stripped 0 bases from V and 0 bases from J, with 8 bases between. Germline V gene sequence: CDR1 SGHNT, CDR2 YYREEE (reference sequence). CDR3 nucleotides: TGTGCCAGCAGCTTGGACCTTACTAGCACAGATACGCAGTATTTT. This gives the protein CASSLDLTSTDTQYF.

The V gene is TRBV30, the J gene TRBJ2-1; 11 bases are a match to TRBD1. Trimming cost V 5 bases and J 11 bases; bases outside gene matches: 11. Germline V lookup: CDR1 GTSNPN, CDR2 SVGIG (reference sequence). This CDR3 contains 14 residues. Here the CDR3 DNA reads TGTGCCTGGGAATTGGGGACAGGGGGTTCCAAGCAGTTCTTC. Translating gives CAWELGTGGSKQFF.

This sequence joins TRBV7-8 and TRBJ1-1; no clear D gene. Germline V CDR1 and CDR2: SGHVS, FQNEAQ. The CDR3 has 16 amino acids. V was pared by 1 base and J by 1 base, with 13 bases between. CDR3 DNA: TGTGCCAGCAGCTTAGGTTGGAGTCCGACGAACACTGAAGCTTTCTTT. Amino acid sequence: CASSLGWSPTNTEAFF.

This clone has a handful of counts. The rearrangement uses TRBV7-3 and TRBJ2-3; tentatively, D is TRBD2 (5 bases). V lost 0 bases to trimming and J lost 7 bases, with 14 bases between them. This CDR3 spans 15 amino acids. Germline values: CDR1 SGHTA, CDR2 FQGTGA. Here the CDR3 reads CASSLTVGEGYTQYF. In DNA, the CDR3 is TGTGCCAGCAGCTTAACGGTGGGAGAAGGGTATACGCAGTATTTT.

The gene calls are TRBV29-1 and TRBJ2-3; 8 bases map to TRBD1. Germline trimming cut 7 bases from V and 6 bases from J; bases unmatched to any gene: 12. From germline, CDR1 is SQVTM and CDR2 ANQGSEA. The CDR3 is 14 amino acids. CDR3 in DNA: TGCAGCGCCTCTACAGGGGGTTCGTCCGATACGCAGTATTTT. It codes for CSASTGGSSDTQYF.

The chain employs TRBV6-1 and TRBJ1-1; a weak D match, TRBD1 (6 bases). CDR1 is MNHNS and CDR2 is SASEGT in the germline V gene. The ends were cut back, 4 bases at V and 10 bases at J, with 19 bases in the middle. This CDR3 has 14 amino acids. The CDR3 loop reads CASSARGSGDSAFF. DNA of the CDR3: TGTGCCAGCAGTGCGAGGGGGTCTGGGGATTCAGCTTTCTTT.

The chain uses TRBV2 and TRBJ1-4; maybe TRBD1 (6 bases). There are 15 residues in the CDR3. Germline loops: CDR1 SNHLY, CDR2 FYNNEI. V lost 1 base, J lost 7 bases, and 13 bases lay in between. The CDR3 is CASSEVEQGSEKLFF. The DNA of the CDR3 is TGTGCCAGCAGTGAAGTTGAACAGGGTAGTGAAAAACTGTTTTTT.

Here the CDR3 reads CASSQDVSGSNIQYF. The CDR3 region has the DNA TGTGCCAGCAGCCAAGACGTCAGCGGGAGTAACATTCAGTACTTC. The chain recombines TRBV4-2 with TRBJ2-4, with 8 bases fitting TRBD2. This CDR3 region has 15 residues. V shed 0 bases, J shed 7 bases, and the junction held 5 bases outside the gene matches. Germline-derived CDR1 and CDR2 are LGHNA and YNFKEQ.

The chain combines TRBV5-1 with TRBJ2-7, with 9 positions matching TRBD1. V was pared by 0 bases and J by 4 bases, with 5 bases of the junction left unmatched. Germline assignment: CDR1 SGHRS and CDR2 YFSETQ. The CDR3 is made up of 15 amino acids. The CDR3 sequence is CASSLEETGGYEQYF. DNA of the CDR3: TGCGCCAGCAGCTTGGAGGAGACAGGGGGATACGAGCAGTACTTC. Based on the CDR3 plus reference TRBV5-1 and TRBJ2-7, the full variable domain is KAGVTQTPRYLIKTRGQQVTLSCSPISGHRSVSWYQQTPGQGLQFLFEYFSETQRNKGNFPGRFSGRQFSNSRSEMNVSTLELGDSALYLCASSLEETGGYEQYFGPGTRLTVT.

This sequence joins TRBV5-4 and TRBJ1-4; D is perhaps TRBD1 (5 bases). Trimming removed 1 base at V and 8 bases at J, with 9 bases between. Per the germline V gene, CDR1 is SGHNT and CDR2 is YYREEE (reference sequence). The CDR3 sequence is 13 residues long. The CDR3 protein is CASSLWGGEKLFF. The CDR3 DNA reads as TGTGCCAGCAGCTTGTGGGGCGGCGAAAAACTGTTTTTT.

V usage is TRBV27 and J usage is TRBJ2-3; D gene ambiguous. Germline lookup yields CDR1 MNHEY and CDR2 SMNVEV (reference sequence). The CDR3 is 16 residues long. Trimming cost V 2 bases and J 0 bases, with 12 bases left between them. CDR3 sequence: CASSLIRRPSTDTQYF. The CDR3 DNA follows: TGTGCCAGCAGTTTAATTAGGCGGCCTAGCACAGATACGCAGTATTTT.

The chain carries TRBV6-5 and TRBJ1-2, with D possibly being TRBD1 (5 bases). The CDR3 has 14 amino acids. Per the germline V gene, CDR1 is MNHEY and CDR2 is SVGAGI. Deletions cut 6 bases from V and 4 bases from J, with 15 bases between. The chain's CDR3 is CASSNARQTYGYTF. In DNA form, the CDR3 reads TGTGCCAGCAGCAACGCACGACAGACCTATGGCTACACCTTC.

This clone showed up just a few times. Here the CDR3 DNA reads TGTGCCAGCTCACCAGAAAGGACTAGCGGGAGTTCAATAGGGTACAATGAGCAGTTCTTC. Its protein product is CASSPERTSGSSIGYNEQFF. The chain joins TRBV18 to TRBJ2-1; 13 bases align to TRBD2. Germline V CDR1 and CDR2: KGHSH, LQKENI. CDR3 length equals 20 residues. With V trimmed by 2 bases and J by 4 bases, 14 bases remained unmatched.

V is TRBV5-6 and J is TRBJ2-1; D possibly corresponds to TRBD1 (6 bases). This CDR3 region has 14 residues. Germline values: CDR1 SGHDT, CDR2 YYEEEE. V was trimmed by 0 bases and J by 6 bases, leaving 10 bases between them. CDR3 loop: CASSLGGHVNEQFF. In DNA form, the CDR3 reads TGTGCCAGCAGCTTGGGGGGGCACGTCAATGAGCAGTTCTTC.

The chain recombines TRBV9 with TRBJ2-3; 7 nucleotides line up with TRBD1. The CDR3 runs to 15 residues. The germline gives CDR1 SGDLS, CDR2 YYNGEE. Losses at the gene ends were 4 bases for V and 0 bases for J; bases not matched to a gene: 5. The CDR3 sequence: CASSTSTGSTDTQYF. Here the CDR3 DNA reads TGTGCCAGCAGCACTTCGACAGGGAGCACAGATACGCAGTATTTT.

This clone has more than one count but fewer than ten. J is TRBJ1-1 and V is TRBV7-9; tentatively, D is TRBD1 (5 bases). The germline V and J ends were trimmed by 5 bases and 6 bases, with 16 bases remaining between them. Germline CDR1 and CDR2: SEHNR and FQNEAQ (reference sequence). The CDR3 has 14 amino acids. In DNA form, the CDR3 reads TGTGCCAGCAGCCCCCTCTACCAGGGCGCTGAAGCTTTCTTT. Residues: CASSPLYQGAEAFF.

This chain connects TRBV19 to TRBJ1-2; 8 nucleotides align to TRBD1. V lost 5 bases to trimming and J lost 3 bases; unmatched junction nucleotides: 2. The germline V gene encodes CDR1 LNHDA and CDR2 SQIVND (reference sequence). The CDR3 consists of 13 residues. CDR3 sequence reads: CASSPGQDYGYTF. In DNA, the CDR3 is TGTGCCAGTAGTCCGGGACAGGACTATGGCTACACCTTC.

The V and J genes are TRBV10-2 and TRBJ1-4; D unclear. This CDR3 is 15 amino acids long. With 4 bases removed from V and 5 bases from J, the gap between germline ends came to 14 bases. CDR1 and CDR2 from the germline V gene are WSHSY and SAAADI. The CDR3 nucleotides read TGCGCCAGCAGTGGCATGGGAGGCTCCAATGAAAAACTGTTTTTT. As protein: CASSGMGGSNEKLFF.

The V and J genes are TRBV7-9 and TRBJ1-4, with 7 bases identical to TRBD1. CDR3 size: 15 residues. V dropped 4 bases and J dropped 4; count of bases not matched to a gene: 6. From germline, CDR1 is SEHNR and CDR2 FQNEAQ (reference sequence). CDR3 loop: CASSSETGNNEKLFF. In DNA form, the CDR3 reads TGTGCCAGCAGCTCCGAGACAGGGAATAATGAAAAACTGTTTTTT.

This clone was detected once. The chain combines TRBV9 with TRBJ2-2; no clear D gene. Germline CDR1 reads SGDLS; CDR2 reads YYNGEE. V was trimmed by 2 bases and J by 6 bases, leaving 14 bases between them. The CDR3 totals 15 residues. The CDR3 reads CASSVPGPRSGELFF. The DNA for the CDR3 is TGTGCCAGCAGCGTCCCTGGTCCGCGATCCGGGGAGCTGTTTTTT. Variable domain in full (rest from reference TRBV9 and TRBJ2-2): DSGVTQTPKHLITATGQRVTLRCSPRSGDLSVYWYQQSLDQGLQFLIQYYNGEERAKGNILERFSAQQFPDLHSELNLSSLELGDSALYFCASSVPGPRSGELFFGEGSRLTVL.

This clone was picked up one time. The chain carries TRBV6-1 and TRBJ2-7; TRBD2 is a possible D gene (6 bases). Germline V gives CDR1 MNHNS, CDR2 SASEGT. The CDR3 is 13 residues long. V lost 5 bases, J lost 4 bases, and 12 bases lay in between. The CDR3 sequence is CASSRGTDYEQYF. CDR3 in DNA: TGTGCCAGCAGTCGGGGGACCGATTACGAGCAGTACTTC.

The chain uses TRBV7-3 and TRBJ2-2; 11 positions match TRBD2. Losses at the gene ends were 6 bases for V and 5 bases for J; bases not matched to a gene: 8. The germline V gene has CDR1 SGHTA and CDR2 FQGTGA. This CDR3 is 16 amino acids long. CDR3 DNA: TGTGCCAGCAGTCTGTTAGCGGGAGGGCCTACCGGGGAGCTGTTTTTT. It encodes CASSLLAGGPTGELFF.